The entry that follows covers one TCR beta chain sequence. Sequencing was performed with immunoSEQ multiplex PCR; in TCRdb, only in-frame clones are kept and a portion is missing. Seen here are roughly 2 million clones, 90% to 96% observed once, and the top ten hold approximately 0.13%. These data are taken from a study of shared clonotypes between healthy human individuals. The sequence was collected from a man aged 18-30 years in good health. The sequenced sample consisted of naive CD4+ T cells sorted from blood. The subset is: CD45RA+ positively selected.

As DNA, the CDR3 is TGTGCCAGCAGCCCCCAGGGGGCGATGAGGCAGCCCCAGCATTTT. It translates to CASSPQGAMRQPQHF. The rearrangement links TRBV6-6 to TRBJ1-5; TRBD1 matches 8 bases. This CDR3 has 15 residues. The V segment lost 6 bases and the J segment 7 bases; nucleotides outside the gene matches: 11. The germline V gene encodes CDR1 MNHNY and CDR2 SVGAGI (reference sequence).